These 14 T cell receptor beta chains share one sample of origin, sequenced in a study of blood T cells in healthy people across ages. The second PCR ran about 6 to 12 cycles with a sample-barcoded 5' primer and J-beta primers. TCRdb passed the 5' RACE reads through MiXCR, listing each CDR3 protein once. The table includes roughly 1,700,000 distinct CDR3 sequences, over 25% detected once. Sequences were obtained from blood. Every receptor here comes from a woman aged 25 to 45 in good health.

This clonotype has only a few counts. The chain links TRBV29-1 to TRBJ1-1, with D possibly matching TRBD1 (6 bases). The CDR3 runs to 14 residues. V lost 4 bases to trimming and J lost 5 bases, with 17 bases between them. The germline V gene encodes CDR1 SQVTM and CDR2 ANQGSEA. The CDR3 protein is CSVATGSGETEAFF. As DNA, the CDR3 is TGCAGCGTTGCTACAGGGTCGGGTGAAACTGAAGCTTTCTTT. The full variable domain, rest sourced from reference TRBV29-1 and TRBJ1-1, is SAVISQKPSRDICQRGTSLTIQCQVDSQVTMMFWYRQQPGQSLTLIATANQGSEATYESGFVIDKFPISRPNLTFSTLTVSNMSPEDSSIYLCSVATGSGETEAFFGQGTRLTVV.

This clonotype was seen a handful of times. This chain connects TRBV29-1 to TRBJ2-5; 9 bases are shared with TRBD2. Germline V gene sequence: CDR1 SQVTM, CDR2 ANQGSEA. The CDR3 length is 14 residues. Trimming took 4 bases from V and 11 from J; bases not matched to a gene: 14. CDR3 DNA: TGCAGCGTTGGGGCGGGAGGGAATCCCAATGAGCAGTACTTC. Its translation is CSVGAGGNPNEQYF.

This clonotype was counted ten times or more. The chain links TRBV3-1 to TRBJ2-7; 9 bases are a match to TRBD1. Germline V gene lookup returns CDR1 LGHDT and CDR2 YNNKEL (reference sequence). The J segment lost 0 bases and the V segment lost 1 base, leaving 4 bases of the junction unmatched. The CDR3 sequence is 16 residues long. Here the CDR3 reads CASSQAGTGSSYEQYF. CDR3 in DNA: TGTGCCAGCAGCCAAGCCGGGACAGGGAGCTCCTACGAGCAGTACTTC.

The chain employs TRBV7-9 and TRBJ2-2; no definite D call. The CDR3 loop spans 18 amino acids. Germline CDR1 reads SEHNR; CDR2 reads FQNEAQ (reference sequence). V shed 6 bases and J shed 0 bases, with 20 bases lying between them. CDR3 loop: CASRPTLWADANTGELFF. The CDR3 DNA follows: TGTGCCAGCAGACCTACTTTGTGGGCCGATGCGAACACCGGGGAGCTGTTTTTT.

This clonotype appeared many times. This chain links TRBV12-3 or TRBV12-4 with TRBJ2-5; 11 bases are shared with TRBD2. Trimming removed 2 bases from V and 4 bases from J; junction bases left unmatched: 6. The CDR3 length is 16 residues. CDR3 nucleotides: TGTGCCAGCAGTTTATGGCTAGCGGGGGGAGGAGAGACCCAGTACTTC. Its translation: CASSLWLAGGGETQYF.

This clonotype was seen repeatedly, ten times or more. The genes are TRBV6-1 and TRBJ1-1; 7 bases match TRBD1. Trimming removed 5 bases from V and 3 bases from J; junction bases left unmatched: 0. The CDR3 extends over 12 amino acids. Germline CDR1 MNHNS, CDR2 SASEGT. The CDR3 is CASSTGDTEAFF. The CDR3, as DNA: TGTGCCAGCAGTACAGGGGACACTGAAGCTTTCTTT.

This chain connects TRBV7-2 to TRBJ2-4, with TRBD2 as a possible D gene (7 bases). Germline values: CDR1 SGHTA, CDR2 FQGNSA. The ends were cut back, 5 bases at V and 3 bases at J, with 17 bases in the middle. This CDR3 has 16 amino acids. The CDR3, as DNA: TGTGCCAGCAGCCCAATGGGGGGGGGCCTCAAAAACATTCAGTACTTC. This codes for CASSPMGGGLKNIQYF.

This clonotype was observed many times. This chain uses TRBV7-2 with TRBJ2-7; D unclear. The CDR3 spans 11 residues. V lost 3 bases to trimming and J lost 3 bases, with 3 bases between them. Per germline, CDR1 SGHTA and CDR2 FQGNSA. The CDR3 loop is CASSFDYEQYF. The CDR3 region has the DNA TGTGCCAGCAGCTTCGACTACGAGCAGTACTTC.

This clonotype was recorded many times. This chain connects TRBV5-1 to TRBJ2-7; weak D call: TRBD1 (6 bases). V lost 4 bases, J lost 2 bases, and 13 bases lay in between. The CDR3 spans 14 residues. CDR1 and CDR2 from the germline V gene are SGHRS and YFSETQ. In nucleotides, the CDR3 is TGCGCCAGCAGCCCCTCGACAGGAGCCTACGAGCAGTACTTC. Protein sequence: CASSPSTGAYEQYF.

V is TRBV11-2 and J is TRBJ2-7, with D possibly TRBD1 on 6 matching bases. With 5 bases removed from V and 3 bases from J, the gap between germline ends came to 8 bases. Germline V gives CDR1 SGHAT, CDR2 FQNNGV. The CDR3 has 12 residues. CDR3 protein: CASSRGIYEQYF. DNA of the CDR3: TGTGCCAGCAGCAGGGGGATCTACGAGCAGTACTTC. Looking up the rest from reference TRBV11-2 and TRBJ2-7 gives the full variable domain: EAGVAQSPRYKIIEKRQSVAFWCNPISGHATLYWYQQILGQGPKLLIQFQNNGVVDDSQLPKDRFSAERLKGVDSTLKIQPAKLEDSAVYLCASSRGIYEQYFGPGTRLTVT.

A few counts support this clonotype. At one end the junction does not follow the germline gene, possibly because of a read error. The chain uses TRBV7-2 and TRBJ2-5, with 8 bases fitting TRBD2. Matching the DNA end better, TRBJ2-7 makes the J call doubtful. Germline V CDR1 and CDR2: SGHTA, FQGNSA. The CDR3 length is 16 residues. The CDR3 region has the DNA TGCGCCAGCAGCTTAGGTGCGGTAGCGGGAACTAACGAGCAGTACTTC. This codes for CASSLGAVAGTNEQYF.

The J gene is TRBJ2-1, the V gene TRBV7-2; 8 positions match TRBD2. The end of the DNA is better explained by TRBJ2-7, so the J call may be wrong. The CDR3 consists of 14 residues. CDR1 and CDR2 from the germline V gene are SGHTA and FQGNSA. CDR3 loop: CASSSREDLEEQYF. DNA for the CDR3: TGTGCCAGCAGCTCGCGGGAGGACCTGGAGGAGCAGTACTTC.

With respect to this clonotype: A read error may explain this, as a much larger clone is one base away. The genes are TRBV14 and TRBJ2-5; maybe TRBD1 (6 bases). The germline CDR1 and CDR2 sequences are SGHDN and FVKESK. The CDR3 spans 13 residues. Trimming took 6 bases from V and 4 from J, leaving 12 bases between them. CDR3 sequence (DNA): TGTGCCAGCAGTTGGGGACACCTAGAGACCCAGTACTTC. Its translation: CASSWGHLETQYF.

This clonotype has a count of ten or more. This chain uses TRBV6-6 with TRBJ2-1; 8 bases align to TRBD2. CDR1 and CDR2 from the germline V gene are MNHNY and SVGAGI (reference sequence). J lost 0 bases, V lost 6 bases, and 4 bases had no gene match. CDR3 size: 15 residues. The CDR3 loop is CASSTGTSSYNEQFF. CDR3 bases: TGTGCCAGCAGCACCGGGACTAGCTCCTACAATGAGCAGTTCTTC.